Included here is one T cell receptor beta chain sequence, with context. Its antigen is still unknown. The data originate from a study of tumor-infiltrating lymphocytes in localized non-small cell lung cancer. Whole-study results and caveats: Available tissue quantity limited TCR sequencing to a patient subset.

This table comes from immunoSEQ multiplex PCR, and its TCRdb copy is limited to in-frame clones, with some not included. The sample comprises roughly 14,000 clones, 80% to 90% of which are singletons, and 19% rests with the top ten. The receptor was derived from a human donor with non-small cell lung cancer. Sequenced input: lung tumor tissue.

The CDR3 protein is CASSRPGLASYEQFF. CDR3 DNA: TGTGCCAGCAGCAGACCGGGACTAGCGTCCTATGAGCAGTTCTTC. The chain joins TRBV5-8 to TRBJ2-1, with 10 bases identical to TRBD2. V trimming: 4 bases; J trimming: 8 bases; junction bases outside the gene matches: 9. Germline-derived CDR1 and CDR2 are SGHTS and YDEGEE. CDR3 length equals 15 residues.